This T cell receptor (beta chain) was documented in a study of CD8 T cells in ankylosing spondylitis. The sample holds a few counts of this clonotype. The antigen is not known. Scientists made TCR beta libraries using quantitative 5'-RACE with molecular barcodes. MiXCR was run by TCRdb on the 5' RACE reads, yielding one entry per CDR3 protein. The sample yields fewer than 400,000 distinct CDR3 sequences, 7% to 9% seen once. The study, taken as a whole, reports: A motif in TCR beta, a set of seven to nine highly homologous variants, appeared characteristic of ankylosing spondylitis blood. CD8+ by phenotype, disease-linked clones were relatively rare in peripheral blood. Reports of some motif variants in reactive arthritis synovial fluid and blood predate this one. Disease-linked clones were reportedly significantly enriched in matched ankylosing spondylitis synovial fluid.

Germline CDR1 is SGHDT and CDR2 is YYEEEE. This CDR3 region has 14 residues. Losses at the gene ends were 3 bases for V and 5 bases for J; bases not matched to a gene: 7. The chain is built from TRBV5-6 and TRBJ1-1; TRBD1 agrees at 7 bases. This receptor was taken from a male donor with ankylosing spondylitis. The sequenced sample consisted of blood, either unsorted or a sorted T cell fraction (not recorded which). The CDR3 DNA sequence: TGTGCCAGCAGCTGGGGACAGTCGTGGACTGAAGCTTTCTTT. As protein: CASSWGQSWTEAFF.